This TCR beta chain comes out of a study of blood T cell repertoires in COVID-19. The assay was immunoSEQ multiplex PCR, and TCRdb's table has in-frame clones only and misses some. The profile covers 85,000 to 130,000 clones, with over 80% appearing a single time and over 12% taken by the ten largest. The ends were cut back, 1 base at V and 5 bases at J, with 17 bases in the middle. Germline loops: CDR1 SGHVS, CDR2 FQNEAQ. The CDR3 spans 17 residues. Input material: peripheral blood. V gene TRBV7-8 combines with J gene TRBJ2-2; weak D call: TRBD2 (6 bases). This receptor was obtained from a man over 45 with acute or convalescent COVID-19. The CDR3 DNA follows: TGTGCCAGCAGCTTAGGGGCGGGGCCAATGGGTACCGGGGAGCTGTTTTTT. Translation: CASSLGAGPMGTGELFF. Together with reference TRBV7-8 and TRBJ2-2, the CDR3 gives the full variable domain: GAGVSQSPRYKVAKRGQDVALRCDPISGHVSLFWYQQALGQGPEFLTYFQNEAQLDKSGLPSDRFFAERPEGSVSTLKIQRTQQEDSAVYLCASSLGAGPMGTGELFFGEGSRLTVL.